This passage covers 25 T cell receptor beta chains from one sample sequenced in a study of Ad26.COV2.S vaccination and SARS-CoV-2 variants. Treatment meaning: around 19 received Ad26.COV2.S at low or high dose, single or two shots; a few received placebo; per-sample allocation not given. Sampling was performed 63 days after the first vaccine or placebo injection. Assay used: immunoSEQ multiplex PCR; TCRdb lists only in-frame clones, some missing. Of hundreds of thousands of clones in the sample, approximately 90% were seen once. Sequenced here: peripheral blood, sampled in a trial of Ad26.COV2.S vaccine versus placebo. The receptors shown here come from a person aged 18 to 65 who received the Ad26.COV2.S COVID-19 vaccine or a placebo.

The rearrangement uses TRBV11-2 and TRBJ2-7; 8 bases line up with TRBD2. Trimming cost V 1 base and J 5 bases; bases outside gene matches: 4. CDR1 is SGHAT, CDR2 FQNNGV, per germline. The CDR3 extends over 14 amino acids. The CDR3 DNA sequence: TGTGCCAGCAGCTTAGGGCGGACTAGCCACGAGCAGTACTTC. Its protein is CASSLGRTSHEQYF.

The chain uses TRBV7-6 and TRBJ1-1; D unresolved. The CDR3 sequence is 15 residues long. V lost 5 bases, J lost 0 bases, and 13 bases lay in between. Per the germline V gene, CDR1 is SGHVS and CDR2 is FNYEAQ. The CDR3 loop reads CASSPSPGMNTEAFF. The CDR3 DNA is TGTGCCAGCAGCCCCTCCCCCGGGATGAACACTGAAGCTTTCTTT.

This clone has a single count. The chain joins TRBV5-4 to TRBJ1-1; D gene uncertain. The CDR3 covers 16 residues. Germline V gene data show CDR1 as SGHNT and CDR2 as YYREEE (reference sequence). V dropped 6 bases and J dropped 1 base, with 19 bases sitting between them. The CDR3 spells CASTNSPSFRNTEAFF. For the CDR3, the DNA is TGTGCCAGCACCAACAGTCCCTCTTTTCGGAACACTGAAGCTTTCTTT.

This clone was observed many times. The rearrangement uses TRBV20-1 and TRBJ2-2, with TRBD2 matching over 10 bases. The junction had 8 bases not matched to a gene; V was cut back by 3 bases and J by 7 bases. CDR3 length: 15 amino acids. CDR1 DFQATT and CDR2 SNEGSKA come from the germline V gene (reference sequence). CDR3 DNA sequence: TGCAGTGCTAGTGGAGCGGGAGGGATCGGCGGGGAGCTGTTTTTT. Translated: CSASGAGGIGGELFF.

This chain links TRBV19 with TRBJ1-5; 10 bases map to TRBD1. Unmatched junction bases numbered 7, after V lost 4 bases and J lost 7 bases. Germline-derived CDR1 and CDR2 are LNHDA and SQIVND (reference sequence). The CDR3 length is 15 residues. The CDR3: CASSNRDRGRQPQHF. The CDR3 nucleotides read TGTGCCAGTAGTAACCGGGACAGGGGCCGGCAGCCCCAGCATTTT. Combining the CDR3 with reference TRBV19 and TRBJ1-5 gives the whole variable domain DGGITQSPKYLFRKEGQNVTLSCEQNLNHDAMYWYRQDPGQGLRLIYYSQIVNDFQKGDIAEGYSVSREKKESFPLTVTSAQKNPTAFYLCASSNRDRGRQPQHFGDGTRLSIL.

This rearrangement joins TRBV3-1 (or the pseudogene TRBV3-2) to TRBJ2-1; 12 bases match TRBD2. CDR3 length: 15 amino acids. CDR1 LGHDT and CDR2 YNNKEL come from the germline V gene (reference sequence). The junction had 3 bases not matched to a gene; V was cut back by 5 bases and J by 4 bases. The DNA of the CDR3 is TGTGCCAGCAGCACCGGGACTAGCGGGTACAATGAGCAGTTCTTC. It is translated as CASSTGTSGYNEQFF.

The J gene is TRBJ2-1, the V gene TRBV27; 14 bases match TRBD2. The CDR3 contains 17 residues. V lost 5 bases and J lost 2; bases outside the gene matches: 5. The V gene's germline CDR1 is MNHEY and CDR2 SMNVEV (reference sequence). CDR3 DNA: TGTGCCAGCAGTATTAGGACTAGCGGGGGGACCTACAATGAGCAGTTCTTC. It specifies CASSIRTSGGTYNEQFF.

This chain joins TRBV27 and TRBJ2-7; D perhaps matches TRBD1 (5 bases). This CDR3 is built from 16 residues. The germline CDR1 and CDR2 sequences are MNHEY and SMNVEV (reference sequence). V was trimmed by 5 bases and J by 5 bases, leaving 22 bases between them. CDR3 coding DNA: TGTGCCAGCAGTCCCGCTTACAGGTCATTTGACCACGAGCAGTACTTC. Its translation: CASSPAYRSFDHEQYF.

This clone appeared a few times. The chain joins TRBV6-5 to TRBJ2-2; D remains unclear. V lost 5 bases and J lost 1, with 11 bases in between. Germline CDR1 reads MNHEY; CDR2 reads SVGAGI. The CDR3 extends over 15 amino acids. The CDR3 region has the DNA TGTGCCAGCAGTAGGACCATACAGAACACCGGGGAGCTGTTTTTT. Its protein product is CASSRTIQNTGELFF.

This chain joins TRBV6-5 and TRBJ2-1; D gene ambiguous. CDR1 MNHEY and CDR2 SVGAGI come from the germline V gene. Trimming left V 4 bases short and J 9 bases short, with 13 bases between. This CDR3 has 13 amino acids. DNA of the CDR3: TGTGCCAGCAGTTCATTACTCTCGATTGAGCAGTTCTTC. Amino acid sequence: CASSSLLSIEQFF.

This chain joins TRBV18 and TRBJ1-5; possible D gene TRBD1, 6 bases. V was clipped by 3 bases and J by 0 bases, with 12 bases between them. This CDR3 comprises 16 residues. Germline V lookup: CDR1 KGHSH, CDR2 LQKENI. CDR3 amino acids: CASSPLDSNSNQPQHF. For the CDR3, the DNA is TGTGCCAGCTCACCGCTGGACAGTAATAGCAATCAGCCCCAGCATTTT.

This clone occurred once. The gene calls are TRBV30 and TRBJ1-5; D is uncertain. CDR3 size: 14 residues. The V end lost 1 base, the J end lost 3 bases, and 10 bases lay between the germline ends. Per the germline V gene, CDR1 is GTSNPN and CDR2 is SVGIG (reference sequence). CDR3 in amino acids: CAWSGEATNQPQHF. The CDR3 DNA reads TGTGCCTGGAGTGGAGAGGCGACCAATCAGCCCCAGCATTTT.

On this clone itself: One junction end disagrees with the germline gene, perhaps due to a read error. The CDR3 DNA sequence: TGTGCTAGCAGCTTACTAGCGGGAGGGACCAATGAGCAGTTCTTC. Amino acids: CASSLLAGGTNEQFF. The V gene is TRBV7-7, the J gene TRBJ2-1; 13 bases are a match to TRBD2. The CDR3 is 15 amino acids. CDR1 SSHAT and CDR2 FNYEAQ come from the germline V gene (reference sequence). The variable domain in full, completed from reference TRBV7-7 and TRBJ2-1, reads GAGVSQSPRYKVTKRGQDVTLRCDPISSHATLYWYQQALGQGPEFLTYFNYEAQPDKSGLPSDRFSAERPEGSISTLTIQRTEQRDSAMYRCASSLLAGGTNEQFFGPGTRLTVL.

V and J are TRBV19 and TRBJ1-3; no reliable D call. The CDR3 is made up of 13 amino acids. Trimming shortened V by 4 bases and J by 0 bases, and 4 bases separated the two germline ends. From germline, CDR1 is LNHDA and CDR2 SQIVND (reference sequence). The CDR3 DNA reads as TGTGCCAGTAGTAGCCCCTCTGGAAACACCATATATTTT. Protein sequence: CASSSPSGNTIYF.

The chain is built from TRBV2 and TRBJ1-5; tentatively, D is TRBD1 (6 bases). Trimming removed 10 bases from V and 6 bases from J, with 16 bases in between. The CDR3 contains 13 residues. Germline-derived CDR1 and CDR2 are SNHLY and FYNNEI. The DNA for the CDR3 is TGTGCCACGAGGGGGGACATAATTCAGCCCCAGCATTTT. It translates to CATRGDIIQPQHF.

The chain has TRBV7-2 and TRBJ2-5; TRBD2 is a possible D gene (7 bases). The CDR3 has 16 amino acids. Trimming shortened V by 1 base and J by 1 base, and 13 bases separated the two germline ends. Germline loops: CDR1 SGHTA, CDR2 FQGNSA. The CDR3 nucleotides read TGTGCCAGCAGCTTAGGGGGGGGCAGGGGCCAAGAGACCCAGTACTTC. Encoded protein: CASSLGGGRGQETQYF. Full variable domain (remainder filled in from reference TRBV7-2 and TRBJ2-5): GAGVSQSPSNKVTEKGKDVELRCDPISGHTALYWYRQSLGQGLEFLIYFQGNSAPDKSGLPSDRFSAERTGGSVSTLTIQRTQQEDSAVYLCASSLGGGRGQETQYFGPGTRLLVL.

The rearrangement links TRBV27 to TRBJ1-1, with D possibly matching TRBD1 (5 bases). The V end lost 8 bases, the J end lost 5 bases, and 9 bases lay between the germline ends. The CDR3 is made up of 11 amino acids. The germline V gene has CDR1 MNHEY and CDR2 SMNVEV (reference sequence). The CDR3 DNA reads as TGTGCCAGCCGGGGGATAACTGAAGCTTTCTTT. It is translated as CASRGITEAFF.

The CDR3 DNA reads TGTGCCAGCAGTCAGGACGTCAATACGCAGTATTTT. Translated: CASSQDVNTQYF. The rearrangement links TRBV12-3 or TRBV12-4 to TRBJ2-3; no reliable D call. The CDR3 extends over 12 amino acids. V lost 5 bases and J 7 bases, leaving 10 bases between the germline ends.

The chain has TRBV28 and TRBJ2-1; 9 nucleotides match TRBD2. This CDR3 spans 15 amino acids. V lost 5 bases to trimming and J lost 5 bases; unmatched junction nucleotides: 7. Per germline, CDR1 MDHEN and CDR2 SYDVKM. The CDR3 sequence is CASSQGSSGNNEQFF. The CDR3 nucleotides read TGTGCCAGCAGTCAGGGGTCTAGCGGGAACAATGAGCAGTTCTTC.

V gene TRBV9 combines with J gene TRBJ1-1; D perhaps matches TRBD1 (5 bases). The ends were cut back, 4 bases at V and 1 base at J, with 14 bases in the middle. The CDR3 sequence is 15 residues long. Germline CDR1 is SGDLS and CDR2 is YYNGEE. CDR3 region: CASSPPGRRNTEAFF. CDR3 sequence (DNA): TGTGCCAGCAGCCCACCGGGACGGAGGAACACTGAAGCTTTCTTT.

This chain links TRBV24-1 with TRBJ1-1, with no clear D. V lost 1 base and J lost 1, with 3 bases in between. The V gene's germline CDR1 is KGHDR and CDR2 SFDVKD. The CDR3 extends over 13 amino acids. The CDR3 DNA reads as TGTGCCACCAGTGATTTATCGAACACTGAAGCTTTCTTT. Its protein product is CATSDLSNTEAFF.

The CDR3 here is CASSVEGTSNEQFF. The DNA for the CDR3 is TGTGCCAGCAGCGTCGAGGGGACTAGCAATGAGCAGTTCTTC. V usage is TRBV9 and J usage is TRBJ2-1; 8 bases agree with TRBD2. V lost 2 bases, J lost 6 bases, and 4 bases stayed unmatched. The CDR3 has 14 amino acids. Germline V CDR1 and CDR2: SGDLS, YYNGEE.

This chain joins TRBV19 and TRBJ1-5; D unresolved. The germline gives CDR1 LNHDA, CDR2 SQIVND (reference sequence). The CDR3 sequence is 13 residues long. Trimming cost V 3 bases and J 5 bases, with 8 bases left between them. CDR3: CASSIGGHQPQHF. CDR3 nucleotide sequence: TGTGCCAGTAGTATCGGAGGGCATCAGCCCCAGCATTTT. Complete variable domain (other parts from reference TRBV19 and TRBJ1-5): DGGITQSPKYLFRKEGQNVTLSCEQNLNHDAMYWYRQDPGQGLRLIYYSQIVNDFQKGDIAEGYSVSREKKESFPLTVTSAQKNPTAFYLCASSIGGHQPQHFGDGTRLSIL.

The CDR3: CASSSPLHQREQYF. DNA of the CDR3: TGTGCCAGCAGCTCGCCCTTACACCAGCGGGAGCAGTACTTC. The rearrangement joins TRBV7-8 to TRBJ2-7; possible D gene TRBD2, 5 bases. Germline V CDR1 and CDR2: SGHVS, FQNEAQ. This CDR3 is built from 14 residues. The V end lost 4 bases, the J end lost 7 bases, and 17 bases lay between the germline ends.

CDR3 protein: CASSKVGKGQLSGYTF. The CDR3 nucleotides are TGTGCCAGCAGCAAAGTTGGGAAGGGGCAGTTAAGTGGCTACACCTTC. This sequence joins TRBV21-1 and TRBJ1-2; TRBD1, as called in the table, went unchecked against the DNA. TRBV21-1 is termed a pseudogene. This CDR3 contains 16 residues.